This T cell receptor (beta chain) is drawn from a study of cytomegalovirus exposure and HLA in healthy donors. Study-level information: The approximately 670 first-cohort repertoires shared a platform with the 120 or so validation repertoires, as reported in a later analysis. Findings and limits, study-wide: Reports described diagnosis of cytomegalovirus status by the classifier as highly specific and sensitive. It was confirmed in vitro that three of the CMV-associated chains were specific for CMV antigens.

Generated by immunoSEQ multiplex PCR, the TCRdb table keeps only in-frame clones and is missing some. The sample consists of over 200,000 clones, around 88% of them appearing once. While the first cohort had 600 to 750 subjects, the donors belonged to the separate validation cohort of more than 95 subjects. Turning to this clone: Its target is not known.

Germline V gene lookup returns CDR1 MNHNS and CDR2 SASEGT. CDR3 length: 15 residues. V shed 2 bases, J shed 3 bases, and the junction held 4 bases outside the gene matches. Sequencing input: PBMCs. The sequence was collected from a woman aged 18-29 years in good health and CMV-seronegative. The chain uses TRBV6-1 and TRBJ2-7, with 10 bases aligning to TRBD2. In nucleotides, the CDR3 is TGTGCCAGCAGTGAATCCTGGACTAGCGGCTACGAGCAGTACTTC. It encodes CASSESWTSGYEQYF.